This entry lists 27 T cell receptor beta chains sequenced from one sample in a study of early T cells in non-severe SARS-CoV-2 infection listed by TCRdb under 2021. Library preparation was by 5' RACE. Data came from a NextSeq 500. TCRdb reprocessed the public reads (quality trimming at Q25 with fastp, clone calling with MiXCR) and kept in-frame beta chains. Under each unique CDR3 protein, matching rows form one entry showing the most common genes and DNA. Recorded for this sample are roughly 25,000 distinct CDR3 sequences; around 4% of them occurred a single time. Jointly, the top ten make up approximately 4.4% of the sample. The sample was whole blood. The receptors originated from an adult who was a healthcare worker with PCR-confirmed SARS-CoV-2 infection or an uninfected control (not recorded which).

This clonotype has a count of ten or more. The chain couples TRBV28 to TRBJ2-3; the D gene is possibly TRBD1 (6 bases). CDR1 MDHEN and CDR2 SYDVKM come from the germline V gene. V lost 5 bases, J lost 2 bases, and 14 bases lay in between. This CDR3 contains 15 residues. DNA for the CDR3: TGTGCCAGCAGTCTTAGGGGGAGCGCCACAGATACGCAGTATTTT. Translating gives CASSLRGSATDTQYF. Supplemented by reference TRBV28 and TRBJ2-3, the full variable domain reads DVKVTQSSRYLVKRTGEKVFLECVQDMDHENMFWYRQDPGLGLRLIYFSYDVKMKEKGDIPEGYSVSREKKERFSLILESASTNQTSMYLCASSLRGSATDTQYFGPGTRLTVL.

This clonotype was detected ten times or more. The V call is TRBV5-5, the J call TRBJ2-1, with 11 bases aligning to TRBD2. This CDR3 is 16 amino acids long. The germline gives CDR1 SGHKS, CDR2 YYEKEE (reference sequence). J lost 0 bases, V lost 4 bases, and 3 bases had no gene match. CDR3 nucleotide sequence: TGTGCCAGCAGCCGACTAGCGGGGAGCTCCTACAATGAGCAGTTCTTC. It specifies CASSRLAGSSYNEQFF.

This clonotype was detected many times. The V and J genes are TRBV7-9 and TRBJ1-1; D remains ambiguous. The CDR3 has 11 residues. V dropped 5 bases and J dropped 10 bases, with 11 bases sitting between them. Germline assignment: CDR1 SEHNR and CDR2 FQNEAQ (reference sequence). The CDR3 DNA sequence: TGTGCCAGCAGCCCCCAGTCGGTAGCTTTCTTT. Translated: CASSPQSVAFF.

This clonotype was picked up a small number of times. One end of the junction is discordant with germline, which a read error may explain. The chain recombines TRBV7-2 with TRBJ2-7; D not resolved. CDR1 and CDR2 from the germline V gene are SGHTA and FQGNSA. The CDR3 sequence is 15 residues long. CDR3 amino acids: CVSSFSHQAAYEQYF. The CDR3 DNA is TGTGTCAGCAGCTTCTCGCACCAGGCCGCTTACGAGCAGTACTTC. Looking up the rest from reference TRBV7-2 and TRBJ2-7 gives the full variable domain: GAGVSQSPSNKVTEKGKDVELRCDPISGHTALYWYRQSLGQGLEFLIYFQGNSAPDKSGLPSDRFSAERTGGSVSTLTIQRTQQEDSAVYLCVSSFSHQAAYEQYFGPGTRLTVT.

Ten or more counts support this clonotype. The chain recombines TRBV28 with TRBJ2-7; D gene ambiguous. Trimming left V 4 bases short and J 3 bases short, with 13 bases between. Germline V gene data show CDR1 as MDHEN and CDR2 as SYDVKM. There are 14 residues in the CDR3. The CDR3 DNA reads as TGTGCCAGCAGTTACGATTTAAGACTCTACGAGCAGTACTTC. Its protein is CASSYDLRLYEQYF.

In its sample, this clonotype was seen many times. The chain has TRBV29-1 and TRBJ2-7; D is uncertain. V dropped 5 bases and J dropped 2 bases, with 10 bases sitting between them. CDR1 is SQVTM, CDR2 ANQGSEA, per germline. The CDR3 is made up of 12 amino acids. The CDR3 is CSVSGPAYEQYF. The DNA of the CDR3 is TGCAGCGTTTCAGGACCCGCCTACGAGCAGTACTTC.

The chain is built from TRBV7-9 and TRBJ2-1; TRBD2 matches at 13 bases. V was pared by 5 bases and J by 12 bases, with 7 bases of the junction left unmatched. The CDR3 extends over 14 amino acids. Germline V gene data show CDR1 as SEHNR and CDR2 as FQNEAQ (reference sequence). Written as DNA, the CDR3 is TGTGCCAGCAGCCCCGGACTAGCGGGAGAGGGGCAGTTCTTC. Encoded protein: CASSPGLAGEGQFF.

The chain couples TRBV10-3 to TRBJ2-3; the D is unclear. The germline V and J ends were trimmed by 2 bases and 6 bases, with 9 bases remaining between them. The CDR3 totals 13 residues. The V gene's germline CDR1 is ENHRY and CDR2 SYGVKD. The CDR3 here is CAISEVLVDTQYF. The CDR3 DNA sequence: TGTGCCATCAGTGAGGTACTCGTGGATACGCAGTATTTT.

V is TRBV12-3 or TRBV12-4 and J is TRBJ2-7, with TRBD2 as a possible D gene (6 bases). The CDR3 is 13 amino acids. Trimming cost V 3 bases and J 6 bases, with 12 bases left between them. The CDR3 DNA reads as TGTGCCAGCAGTTTGGGGGGTTCGGGCGAGCAGTACTTC. Residues: CASSLGGSGEQYF.

This clonotype appeared many times. CDR3 bases: TGTGCCAGCAGTTTGACTAGCGGGATAGGAAATGAGCAGTTCTTC. Its protein product is CASSLTSGIGNEQFF. The chain uses TRBV6-6 and TRBJ2-1; TRBD2 aligns across 11 bases. Looked up from germline, CDR1 is MNHNY and CDR2 is SVGAGI (reference sequence). The CDR3 sequence is 15 residues long. J lost 7 bases, V lost 4 bases, and 6 bases had no gene match.

This clonotype was observed at least ten times. The chain combines TRBV3-1 with TRBJ1-1, with D unresolved. V dropped 4 bases and J dropped 0 bases, with 9 bases sitting between them. This CDR3 spans 14 amino acids. CDR1 and CDR2 (germline): LGHDT, YNNKEL (reference sequence). CDR3 nucleotide sequence: TGTGCCAGCAGCCTAGGATTCATGAACACTGAAGCTTTCTTT. This sequence encodes CASSLGFMNTEAFF.

This clonotype was found many times. This rearrangement joins TRBV29-1 to TRBJ1-2; 7 nucleotides line up with TRBD1. Germline V gene data show CDR1 as SQVTM and CDR2 as ANQGSEA. There are 12 residues in the CDR3. This chain's CDR3 is CRAGTDNYGYTF. The CDR3, as DNA: TGCAGGGCCGGGACAGATAACTATGGCTACACCTTC. Complete variable domain (other parts from reference TRBV29-1 and TRBJ1-2): SAVISQKPSRDICQRGTSLTIQCQVDSQVTMMFWYRQQPGQSLTLIATANQGSEATYESGFVIDKFPISRPNLTFSTLTVSNMSPEDSSIYLCRAGTDNYGYTFGSGTRLTVV.

This clonotype was counted at least ten times. V gene TRBV29-1 combines with J gene TRBJ2-1, with D possibly TRBD1 on 6 matching bases. V lost 6 bases to trimming and J lost 5 bases, with 20 bases between them. The CDR3 runs to 15 residues. The germline V gene has CDR1 SQVTM and CDR2 ANQGSEA. Written as DNA, the CDR3 is TGCAGCGTATCACAGGGTTCGGGCTGGAACAATGAGCAGTTCTTC. Protein sequence: CSVSQGSGWNNEQFF.

Comments on this clonotype: This clone may be a read error of a much larger clone one base away. The chain recombines TRBV28 with TRBJ1-1; 7 bases are a match to TRBD1. Germline-derived CDR1 and CDR2 are MDHEN and SYDVKM. V was pared by 9 bases and J by 1 base, with 11 bases of the junction left unmatched. The CDR3 length is 15 residues. CDR3 sequence (DNA): TGTGCCAGAAGCAAAAACAGGGGAAGGAACACTGAAGCTTTCTTT. Translated, it gives CARSKNRGRNTEAFF.

This clonotype was detected many times. The chain has TRBV7-8 and TRBJ1-3, with D tentatively TRBD1 (6 bases). The V end lost 5 bases, the J end lost 0 bases, and 14 bases lay between the germline ends. Germline V gene data show CDR1 as SGHVS and CDR2 as FQNEAQ. The CDR3 totals 16 residues. The CDR3 DNA reads TGTGCCAGCAGCCAGGGGAGAGGGAGCTCTGGAAACACCATATATTTT. It translates to CASSQGRGSSGNTIYF.

Ten or more counts support this clonotype. The rearrangement uses TRBV6-8 and TRBJ2-7; D might be TRBD2 (5 bases). Trimming removed 11 bases at V and 5 bases at J, with 16 bases between. Germline V gene data show CDR1 as MNHGY and CDR2 as SAAAGT. The CDR3 contains 12 residues. DNA for the CDR3: TGTGCCCCCAAGGAGGCGAGCCACGAGCAGTACTTC. Protein sequence: CAPKEASHEQYF.

In this sample, this clonotype turned up many times. J is TRBJ1-1 and V is TRBV29-1; 10 positions match TRBD1. The V gene's germline CDR1 is SQVTM and CDR2 ANQGSEA. The CDR3 spans 12 residues. Unmatched junction bases numbered 1, after V lost 6 bases and J lost 3 bases. The CDR3, as DNA: TGCAGCGTCGGACAGGGGGACACTGAAGCTTTCTTT. Translated: CSVGQGDTEAFF.

This clonotype was seen many times. This rearrangement joins TRBV5-4 to TRBJ1-2, with 8 bases matching TRBD1. Germline CDR1 reads SGHNT; CDR2 reads YYREEE (reference sequence). Losses at the gene ends were 3 bases for V and 4 bases for J; bases not matched to a gene: 5. This CDR3 is 14 amino acids long. CDR3 DNA: TGTGCCAGCAGCTGGGGACAGGCCTTCTATGGCTACACCTTC. Amino acids: CASSWGQAFYGYTF.

This clonotype was seen at least ten times. The J gene is TRBJ2-5, the V gene TRBV29-1, with TRBD2 matching over 7 bases. The CDR3 length is 13 residues. V shed 7 bases, J shed 2 bases, and the junction held 7 bases outside the gene matches. CDR1 and CDR2 from the germline V gene are SQVTM and ANQGSEA. The CDR3 loop reads CSERDGQQETQYF. CDR3 nucleotides: TGCAGCGAGCGGGACGGACAACAAGAGACCCAGTACTTC.

There are many counts of this clonotype. The chain is built from TRBV6-1 and TRBJ2-3, with 9 nucleotides matching TRBD2. V shed 1 base, J shed 2 bases, and the junction held 4 bases outside the gene matches. The CDR3 sequence is 16 residues long. From germline, CDR1 is MNHNS and CDR2 SASEGT. In DNA form, the CDR3 reads TGTGCCAGCAGTGAAGATAGCGGGAGCCCCACAGATACGCAGTATTTT. It encodes CASSEDSGSPTDTQYF.

Ten or more counts support this clonotype. The chain links TRBV7-9 to TRBJ1-2; TRBD1 might be the D (5 bases). CDR1 and CDR2 from the germline V gene are SEHNR and FQNEAQ (reference sequence). CDR3 length equals 11 residues. V shed 7 bases and J shed 8 bases, with 11 bases lying between them. CDR3 sequence reads: CASIGRDGYTF. The CDR3 DNA is TGTGCCAGCATCGGCAGGGACGGCTACACCTTC. The full variable domain, completed using reference TRBV7-9 and TRBJ1-2, is DTGVSQNPRHKITKRGQNVTFRCDPISEHNRLYWYRQTLGQGPEFLTYFQNEAQLEKSRLLSDRFSAERPKGSFSTLEIQRTEQGDSAMYLCASIGRDGYTFGSGTRLTVV.

This clonotype was seen many times. The chain has TRBV5-1 and TRBJ2-2, with D possibly called TRBD1 or TRBD2 (5 bases each). V lost 2 bases and J 8 bases, leaving 13 bases between the germline ends. The germline V gene encodes CDR1 SGHRS and CDR2 YFSETQ. This CDR3 is 14 amino acids long. The CDR3 coding sequence is TGCGCCAGCAGCTTCGGGGACCCCTCGGGGGAGCTGTTTTTT. Amino acids: CASSFGDPSGELFF.

The chain is built from TRBV7-9 and TRBJ2-2; 7 positions agree with TRBD1. V lost 7 bases to trimming and J lost 4 bases; unmatched junction nucleotides: 12. From germline, CDR1 is SEHNR and CDR2 FQNEAQ (reference sequence). The CDR3 totals 16 residues. The CDR3 protein is CASKERGQTFTGELFF. DNA of the CDR3: TGTGCCAGCAAGGAGAGGGGACAGACTTTCACCGGGGAGCTGTTTTTT.

This clonotype was observed at least ten times. The chain joins TRBV27 to TRBJ2-1; D is perhaps TRBD1 (6 bases). Germline V lookup: CDR1 MNHEY, CDR2 SMNVEV (reference sequence). CDR3 length: 14 residues. V was cut by 3 bases and J by 7 bases, with 13 bases left in between. Here the CDR3 reads CASSFGTQGNEQFF. The CDR3 DNA follows: TGTGCCAGCAGTTTCGGGACACAGGGTAATGAGCAGTTCTTC.

This clonotype was counted many times. CDR3 in amino acids: CASSPSWTSGSRAEQYF. CDR3 coding DNA: TGTGCCAGCAGCCCCTCCTGGACTAGCGGGTCCCGAGCCGAGCAGTACTTC. The V gene is TRBV3-1, the J gene TRBJ2-7; 11 bases fit TRBD2. The CDR3 is 17 residues long. V shed 4 bases, J shed 6 bases, and the junction held 14 bases outside the gene matches. From germline, CDR1 is LGHDT and CDR2 YNNKEL (reference sequence).

This clonotype was observed at least ten times. The chain combines TRBV10-3 with TRBJ2-1; 9 bases are a match to TRBD2. This CDR3 region has 15 residues. Germline V gives CDR1 ENHRY, CDR2 SYGVKD. Trimming removed 4 bases from V and 6 bases from J; junction bases left unmatched: 7. In DNA form, the CDR3 reads TGTGCCATCAGTGGAGCGGGAGGCCTGACCAATGAGCAGTTCTTC. Its translation: CAISGAGGLTNEQFF.

In this sample, this clonotype turned up many times. This chain connects TRBV28 to TRBJ2-7, with a possible D match to TRBD1 (6 bases). The V end was cut by 6 bases, the J end by 3 bases, with 12 bases between. In germline, CDR1 is MDHEN, CDR2 SYDVKM. The CDR3 is made up of 13 amino acids. The chain's CDR3 is CASSSTGYYEQYF. The DNA of the CDR3 is TGTGCCAGCAGCTCCACAGGGTACTACGAGCAGTACTTC. Complete variable domain (other parts from reference TRBV28 and TRBJ2-7): DVKVTQSSRYLVKRTGEKVFLECVQDMDHENMFWYRQDPGLGLRLIYFSYDVKMKEKGDIPEGYSVSREKKERFSLILESASTNQTSMYLCASSSTGYYEQYFGPGTRLTVT.